The clone carrying this T cell receptor beta chain has only one observation. Its target is not known. These data are taken from a study of PD-1 blockade in classical Hodgkin lymphoma. Study conclusions and caveats: Possible causes of repertoire differences, disease activity or prior therapy, remain undefined. According to reports, newly diagnosed patients had lower baseline TCR diversity than healthy donors, and relapsed/refractory patients had lower baseline TCR diversity still. Complete responders matched newly diagnosed patients in baseline diversity.

Trimming shortened V by 5 bases and J by 5 bases, and 15 bases separated the two germline ends. The germline CDR1 and CDR2 sequences are MDHEN and SYDVKM. The CDR3 sequence is 14 residues long. Some clones are missing from TCRdb's copy, which holds only in-frame ones; the method was immunoSEQ multiplex PCR. The data hold more than 50,000 clones, with around 75% observed a single time. The patients all showed relapse after autologous stem cell transplantation, while their brentuximab vedotin exposure varied. The V gene is TRBV28, the J gene TRBJ1-1, with D tentatively TRBD1 (6 bases). Sequenced material: peripheral blood mononuclear cells (PBMCs), taken before the second cycle of nivolumab. This TCR derives from a human donor with classical Hodgkin lymphoma. The CDR3 sequence is CASSERGAWTEAFF. Here the CDR3 DNA reads TGTGCCAGCAGTGAGAGGGGGGCTTGGACTGAAGCTTTCTTT.